This T cell receptor (beta chain) is from a study of blood T cell repertoires in COVID-19. Per the original methods: The authors estimated nucleated cell counts from reference gene primer amplification. Assay used: immunoSEQ multiplex PCR; TCRdb lists only in-frame clones, some missing. V, J and clone size are those of that table, while D and trimming were read from the DNA. This table has 150,000 to 200,000 clones, roughly four fifths appearing once. Between the trimmed V and J ends, which lost 7 bases and 6 bases, there was a span of 19 bases. Germline CDR1 SQVTM, CDR2 ANQGSEA. CDR3 length: 14 amino acids.

Source material: PBMCs or T cells enriched from blood (not recorded which). This receptor was identified in a man between 50 and 59 years old who had recovered from COVID-19. The chain uses TRBV29-1 and TRBJ2-1; D perhaps matches TRBD2 (5 bases). Written as DNA, the CDR3 is TGCAGCGCCCGAGCGATAGCGCTCGCCAATGAGCAGTTCTTC. Translation: CSARAIALANEQFF.